This T cell receptor (beta chain) was documented in a study of Tregs in tolerant kidney transplant recipients. The nonmyeloablative bone marrow transplants came from related graft donors, with transient mixed chimerism. Unstimulated Tregs (CD4+CD25+CD127-) and CD4+CD25- non-Tregs were sorted from PBMCs. Study-wide results and limits: In tolerant patients, donor-specific Tregs outgrew total Tregs, suggesting antigen-driven expansion.

Sequenced by immunoSEQ multiplex PCR; TCRdb stores in-frame clones only, minus some. The sample lists around 50,000 clones; roughly nine tenths were seen once. As for this clone: Antigen: not known. The same CDR3 also results from other DNA sequences found in this sample.

The sequence came from a human patient who received a combined kidney and bone marrow transplant. The graft donor may be the source of some T cells. The sample here was CD8+ T cells from blood (PBMCs), taken 24 months after the transplant.

Written as DNA, the CDR3 is TGTGCAAGTCGCCCTCGGGGACAAAACTCTGGGGCCAACGTCCTGACTTTC. It specifies CASRPRGQNSGANVLTF. The V call is TRBV12-2, the J call TRBJ2-6; TRBD1 is taken as the D call from the table, unchecked against the DNA. TRBV12-2 represents a pseudogene. This CDR3 comprises 17 residues.